This passage covers 10 T cell receptor beta chains from one sample sequenced in a study of T cells after yellow fever vaccination. TCRdb analysed the 5' RACE reads with MiXCR anew, one entry per CDR3 protein. This sample has approximately 600,000 distinct CDR3 sequences; approximately 13% occur once, and the top ten carry about 15%. The sequencing used PBMCs, collected on the day of the yellow fever booster vaccination. The source is a man aged 30 to 45 who received the YFV17D yellow fever vaccine.

The CDR3: CSAHPWGPIAEQYF. CDR3 bases: TGCAGTGCTCACCCCTGGGGGCCGATAGCGGAGCAGTACTTC. The rearrangement joins TRBV20-1 to TRBJ2-7; the D gene is possibly TRBD1 (6 bases). CDR3 length equals 14 residues. V was cut by 5 bases and J by 7 bases, with 21 bases left in between. CDR1 and CDR2 (germline): DFQATT, SNEGSKA (reference sequence).

This clonotype was recorded a few times. V usage is TRBV18 and J usage is TRBJ1-4, with TRBD1 identical over 7 bases. This CDR3 comprises 12 residues. The V segment lost 6 bases and the J segment 10 bases; nucleotides outside the gene matches: 5. Germline V CDR1 and CDR2: KGHSH, LQKENI. The CDR3 loop reads CASSADRAKLFF. In nucleotides, the CDR3 is TGTGCCAGCTCCGCCGACAGGGCAAAACTGTTTTTT.

This clonotype was seen more than once but under ten times. The genes are TRBV10-3 and TRBJ2-1; 10 positions agree with TRBD2. CDR1 is ENHRY and CDR2 is SYGVKD in the germline V gene. The trim removed 7 bases at V and 6 bases at J, leaving 6 bases unmatched. The CDR3 covers 14 residues. The CDR3 spells CAIKLAGMSNEQFF. The CDR3 coding sequence is TGTGCCATCAAACTAGCGGGAATGTCCAATGAGCAGTTCTTC.

CDR3 region: CASSDAGTQVIKFF. In DNA, the CDR3 is TGTGCCAGCAGCGACGCCGGGACACAAGTAATAAAGTTCTTC. The rearrangement joins TRBV5-6 to TRBJ2-1, with D possibly being TRBD1 (6 bases). CDR3 length: 14 amino acids. CDR1 and CDR2 (germline): SGHDT, YYEEEE. V was clipped by 4 bases and J by 14 bases, with 22 bases between them.

This clonotype was seen at least ten times. The chain uses TRBV9 and TRBJ2-7; maybe TRBD2 (7 bases). Trimming pared 3 bases from V and 7 bases from J, leaving 11 bases between. CDR1 is SGDLS, CDR2 YYNGEE, per germline. This CDR3 spans 12 amino acids. The CDR3 sequence is CASSDGGPEQYF. As DNA, the CDR3 is TGTGCCAGCAGCGACGGGGGGCCAGAGCAGTACTTC.

V usage is TRBV7-6 and J usage is TRBJ1-5; D ambiguous. Germline V gene sequence: CDR1 SGHVS, CDR2 FNYEAQ. The CDR3 totals 15 residues. The ends were cut back, 1 base at V and 1 base at J, with 8 bases in the middle. The CDR3 nucleotides read TGTGCCAGCAGCTTAGTAGAGGGCAGCAATCAGCCCCAGCATTTT. As protein: CASSLVEGSNQPQHF. Full variable domain (remainder filled in from reference TRBV7-6 and TRBJ1-5): GAGVSQSPRYKVTKRGQDVALRCDPISGHVSLYWYRQALGQGPEFLTYFNYEAQQDKSGLPNDRFSAERPEGSISTLTIQRTEQRDSAMYRCASSLVEGSNQPQHFGDGTRLSIL.

This clonotype was observed a handful of times. The gene calls are TRBV5-6 and TRBJ2-5; D is perhaps TRBD1 or TRBD2 (5 bases each). The CDR3 contains 15 residues. V lost 0 bases and J lost 5, with 14 bases in between. Germline CDR1 is SGHDT and CDR2 is YYEEEE. CDR3 DNA: TGTGCCAGCAGCTTGGTTGACAGAGAGGGGGAGACCCAGTACTTC. The encoded protein is CASSLVDREGETQYF. Together with reference TRBV5-6 and TRBJ2-5, the CDR3 gives the full variable domain: DAGVTQSPTHLIKTRGQQVTLRCSPKSGHDTVSWYQQALGQGPQFIFQYYEEEERQRGNFPDRFSGHQFPNYSSELNVNALLLGDSALYLCASSLVDREGETQYFGPGTRLLVL.

The chain is built from TRBV7-2 and TRBJ2-1; 7 bases map to TRBD1. Trimming removed 3 bases from V and 7 bases from J; junction bases left unmatched: 3. The CDR3 length is 13 residues. Germline V gene data show CDR1 as SGHTA and CDR2 as FQGNSA. The DNA for the CDR3 is TGTGCCAGCAGCTTCAGGGGGTCAAATGAGCAGTTCTTC. It specifies CASSFRGSNEQFF.

As to this clonotype: The junction departs from the called germline gene at one end, perhaps through a read error. The chain links TRBV12-3 or TRBV12-4 to TRBJ2-7, with 7 bases identical to TRBD2. The CDR3 extends over 12 amino acids. The CDR3 here is CASSGWDYLSSF. As DNA, the CDR3 is TGTGCCAGCAGTGGATGGGACTACCTTTCGAGCTTC.

This clonotype appeared a few times. DNA for the CDR3: TGTGCCAGCGGCCGGCGGGCGGGAGATAGTAATGAGCAGTTCTTC. This codes for CASGRRAGDSNEQFF. This chain uses TRBV7-2 with TRBJ2-1, with 7 bases lining up with TRBD2. J was trimmed by 7 bases and V by 8 bases; bases with no gene match: 14. This CDR3 has 15 residues. The germline V gene encodes CDR1 SGHTA and CDR2 FQGNSA.